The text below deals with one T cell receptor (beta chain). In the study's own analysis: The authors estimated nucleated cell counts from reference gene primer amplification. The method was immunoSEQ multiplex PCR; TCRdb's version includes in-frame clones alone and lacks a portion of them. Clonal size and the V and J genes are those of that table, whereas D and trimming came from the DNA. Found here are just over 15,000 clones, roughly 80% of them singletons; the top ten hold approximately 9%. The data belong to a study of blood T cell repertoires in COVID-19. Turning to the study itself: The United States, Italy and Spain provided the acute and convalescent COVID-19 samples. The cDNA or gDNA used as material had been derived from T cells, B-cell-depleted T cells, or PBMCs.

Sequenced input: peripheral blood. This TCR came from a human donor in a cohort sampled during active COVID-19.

The DNA for the CDR3 is TGTGCCAGCAGCTTGACAGTTCAAGAGACCCAGTACTTC. It is translated as CASSLTVQETQYF. The rearrangement joins TRBV7-3 to TRBJ2-5; TRBD1 might be the D (5 bases). Per the germline V gene, CDR1 is SGHTA and CDR2 is FQGTGA. The CDR3 contains 13 residues. With 3 bases removed from V and 2 bases from J, the gap between germline ends came to 7 bases. The full variable domain, completed using reference TRBV7-3 and TRBJ2-5, is GAGVSQTPSNKVTEKGKYVELRCDPISGHTALYWYRQSLGQGPEFLIYFQGTGAADDSGLPNDRFFAVRPEGSVSTLKIQRTERGDSAVYLCASSLTVQETQYFGPGTRLLVL.